This T cell receptor (beta chain) was identified during a study of siplizumab effects on memory and regulatory T cells. Study findings and constraints: In the presence of siplizumab, alloreactive sequences traceable to unstimulated CD4+ memory cells were significantly reduced. Naive T cells seemed more diverse than memory cells; they also seemed major alloresponse contributors. Mappable alloreactive CD4+ clones were on average around 69% Treg-derived with siplizumab, less than 30% in controls.

Per sample, 90,000 to 100,000 TCR templates were assayed. Clones were sequenced by immunoSEQ multiplex PCR, and TCRdb holds only the in-frame ones, with some missing. The sample has over 95,000 clones; 85% to 95% are singletons. This clone was recorded once. Its antigen is still unknown. Input material: non-Treg CD4+ T cells sorted from blood. This TCR derives from a human donor in good health.

CDR3 nucleotides: TGCGCCAGCAGCTTCGGGCTAGCGGGGGGTCCCCAAGAGACCCAGTACTTC. Encoded protein: CASSFGLAGGPQETQYF. The rearrangement uses TRBV5-1 and TRBJ2-5; 11 positions match TRBD2. The CDR3 contains 17 residues. Germline CDR1 SGHRS, CDR2 YFSETQ. The trim removed 2 bases at V and 1 base at J, leaving 7 bases unmatched. The entire variable domain, with the rest obtained from reference TRBV5-1 and TRBJ2-5, is as follows: KAGVTQTPRYLIKTRGQQVTLSCSPISGHRSVSWYQQTPGQGLQFLFEYFSETQRNKGNFPGRFSGRQFSNSRSEMNVSTLELGDSALYLCASSFGLAGGPQETQYFGPGTRLLVL.